The 13 T cell receptor beta chains below all came from one sample that was sequenced in a study of blood T cell repertoires in COVID-19. This table comes from immunoSEQ multiplex PCR, and its TCRdb copy is limited to in-frame clones, with some not included. The sample includes 300,000 to 350,000 clones, about nine tenths of them seen just once. The sequenced sample consisted of peripheral blood. The receptors originated from a woman aged 50 to 65 with COVID-19, enrolled during active disease.

CDR3 loop: CASRQDRSPESVQYF. The CDR3, as DNA: TGTGCCAGCAGACAAGACAGGTCCCCCGAGTCGGTTCAGTACTTC. This rearrangement joins TRBV6-5 to TRBJ2-4; D might be TRBD1 (6 bases). The germline V gene encodes CDR1 MNHEY and CDR2 SVGAGI. CDR3 length equals 15 residues. V lost 6 bases, J lost 11 bases, and 23 bases lay in between.

This chain links TRBV6-5 with TRBJ2-7; D remains ambiguous. The V gene lost 4 bases and the J gene lost 3 bases, with 13 bases spanning the gap. CDR1 and CDR2 (germline): MNHEY, SVGAGI. The CDR3 covers 14 residues. The CDR3 sequence: CASSFDWVGYEQYF. Here the CDR3 DNA reads TGTGCCAGCAGTTTCGACTGGGTTGGCTACGAGCAGTACTTC.

The chain employs TRBV4-3 and TRBJ2-5, with 14 bases aligning to TRBD2. The J segment lost 6 bases and the V segment lost 4 bases, leaving 7 bases of the junction unmatched. CDR1 is LGHNA and CDR2 is YSLEER in the germline V gene. CDR3 length: 16 amino acids. The CDR3 spells CASSLGTSGSAKTQYF. CDR3 bases: TGCGCCAGCAGCCTGGGGACTAGCGGGAGTGCCAAGACCCAGTACTTC.

The chain has TRBV18 and TRBJ2-3; TRBD2 aligns across 7 bases. Germline CDR1 reads KGHSH; CDR2 reads LQKENI. CDR3 length equals 16 residues. Trimming cost V 5 bases and J 0 bases; bases outside gene matches: 8. This chain's CDR3 is CASSTSGGLSTDTQYF. Written as DNA, the CDR3 is TGTGCCAGCTCAACCTCCGGGGGGTTGAGCACAGATACGCAGTATTTT.

The rearrangement links TRBV11-3 to TRBJ1-2, with D maybe TRBD1 (6 bases). V was cut by 0 bases and J by 4 bases, with 12 bases left in between. This CDR3 spans 15 amino acids. Germline lookup yields CDR1 SGHNT and CDR2 YENEEA. The CDR3 DNA sequence: TGTGCCAGCAGCTTAGATGAGCAGGGGATCTATGGCTACACCTTC. Its protein is CASSLDEQGIYGYTF.

The V call is TRBV28, the J call TRBJ2-1, with D possibly being TRBD2 (7 bases). This CDR3 is 17 amino acids long. V was clipped by 5 bases and J by 6 bases, with 23 bases between them. CDR1 is MDHEN and CDR2 is SYDVKM in the germline V gene. CDR3 region: CASSPAGDWGEGNEQFF. CDR3 nucleotide sequence: TGTGCCAGCAGTCCCGCAGGGGATTGGGGGGAGGGCAATGAGCAGTTCTTC.

The chain links TRBV5-1 to TRBJ2-1; maybe TRBD2 (6 bases). The germline gives CDR1 SGHRS, CDR2 YFSETQ. The CDR3 runs to 15 residues. V lost 4 bases and J lost 8, with 19 bases in between. Here the CDR3 reads CASSTSLAGSHEQFF. For the CDR3, the DNA is TGCGCCAGCAGCACCTCACTAGCCGGGTCCCATGAGCAGTTCTTC.

The V call is TRBV6-1, the J call TRBJ1-1; TRBD1 agrees at 7 bases. Trimming took 2 bases from V and 1 from J; bases not matched to a gene: 4. Per the germline V gene, CDR1 is MNHNS and CDR2 is SASEGT. The CDR3 covers 15 residues. The CDR3 loop is CASSELGQQNTEAFF. Here the CDR3 DNA reads TGTGCCAGCAGTGAATTGGGACAGCAGAACACTGAAGCTTTCTTT.

The CDR3 protein is CASSSSPDRQETQYF. CDR3 in DNA: TGCGCCAGCAGCTCCTCTCCGGACAGGCAAGAGACCCAGTACTTC. The J gene is TRBJ2-5, the V gene TRBV5-1; 7 positions match TRBD1. Germline assignment: CDR1 SGHRS and CDR2 YFSETQ. V lost 3 bases and J lost 2; bases outside the gene matches: 7. The CDR3 runs to 15 residues.

The rearrangement links TRBV15 to TRBJ1-1, with D possibly matching TRBD1 (5 bases). Between the trimmed V and J ends, which lost 3 bases and 0 bases, there was a span of 8 bases. Germline V CDR1 and CDR2: LNHNV, YYDKDF (reference sequence). The CDR3 covers 14 residues. CDR3 nucleotides: TGTGCCACCAGCAGGACAGACATGAACACTGAAGCTTTCTTT. Amino acid sequence: CATSRTDMNTEAFF.

Only one count was recorded for this clone. The chain links TRBV28 to TRBJ1-4; 9 positions agree with TRBD1. The CDR3 has 14 residues. Germline-derived CDR1 and CDR2 are MDHEN and SYDVKM. J gave up 7 bases and V 8 bases, and 8 bases lay outside the gene matches. In DNA, the CDR3 is TGTGCCAGCGGGGGACAGGGATATGGTGAAAAACTGTTTTTT. Amino acid sequence: CASGGQGYGEKLFF.

This clone was observed a single time. J is TRBJ2-2 and V is TRBV25-1; 12 bases are shared with TRBD2. J was trimmed by 7 bases and V by 8 bases; bases with no gene match: 5. This CDR3 region has 14 residues. Germline V gives CDR1 MGHDK, CDR2 SYGVNS. CDR3: CASRLAGVGGELFF. DNA for the CDR3: TGTGCCAGCCGACTAGCGGGAGTTGGCGGGGAGCTGTTTTTT.

The rearrangement uses TRBV6-2 or TRBV6-3 and TRBJ1-2; no definite D call. The CDR3 spans 12 residues. From germline, CDR1 is MNHEY and CDR2 SVGEGT. Trimming left V 6 bases short and J 1 base short, with 6 bases between. In DNA, the CDR3 is TGTGCCAGCAGCTCCTATAACTATGGCTACACCTTC. This codes for CASSSYNYGYTF.